This passage covers 27 T cell receptor beta chains from one sample sequenced in a study of cytomegalovirus exposure and HLA in healthy donors. PCR amplification relied on 60 Vbeta primers (plus 13 Jbeta primers). Profiled with immunoSEQ multiplex PCR; TCRdb holds only in-frame clones, not every one. Of about 180,000 clones in the sample, roughly 78% were seen once. The sample taken for sequencing was PBMCs. These receptors were collected from a woman aged 25 to 39 in good health and CMV-seronegative.

The CDR3 reads CASSLNSGRADTQYF. The CDR3, as DNA: TGCGCCAGCAGCTTAAATTCAGGGAGGGCAGATACGCAGTATTTT. The genes are TRBV5-1 and TRBJ2-3; 7 bases match TRBD2. The germline V gene encodes CDR1 SGHRS and CDR2 YFSETQ. With 2 bases clipped from V and 4 bases from J, the junction kept 7 bases outside the gene matches. CDR3 length equals 15 residues.

The chain employs TRBV11-2 and TRBJ2-2, with 8 bases lining up with TRBD1. Germline assignment: CDR1 SGHAT and CDR2 FQNNGV. Trimming took 3 bases from V and 7 from J; bases not matched to a gene: 7. CDR3 length: 15 amino acids. The CDR3 DNA follows: TGTGCCAGCAGCTTGGTCAGGGGGCGGAACGGGGAGCTGTTTTTT. Translation: CASSLVRGRNGELFF.

The chain employs TRBV18 and TRBJ2-3; weak D call: TRBD1 (5 bases). CDR1 is KGHSH and CDR2 is LQKENI in the germline V gene. Trimming left V 1 base short and J 2 bases short, with 13 bases between. CDR3 size: 16 residues. The CDR3 sequence is CASSPLEQAYTDTQYF. CDR3 bases: TGTGCCAGCTCACCACTCGAACAGGCTTACACAGATACGCAGTATTTT.

V usage is TRBV5-1 and J usage is TRBJ2-7; TRBD1 matches 9 bases. The germline gives CDR1 SGHRS, CDR2 YFSETQ. V gave up 3 bases and J gave up 3 bases; unmatched junction bases: 7. This CDR3 has 15 residues. The CDR3 DNA sequence: TGCGCCAGCAGCTCCGGGACAGGGATTATCTACGAGCAGTACTTC. This gives the protein CASSSGTGIIYEQYF.

The chain carries TRBV4-3 and TRBJ1-5; D gene ambiguous. CDR3 length: 15 residues. CDR1 LGHNA and CDR2 YSLEER come from the germline V gene. The V gene lost 0 bases and the J gene lost 2 bases, with 8 bases spanning the gap. CDR3 DNA: TGCGCCAGCAGCCAAGATCAGGAGGGCAATCAGCCCCAGCATTTT. Translation: CASSQDQEGNQPQHF.

V is TRBV7-9 and J is TRBJ1-4; TRBD1 matches 8 bases. Germline V gene sequence: CDR1 SEHNR, CDR2 FQNEAQ (reference sequence). The length of the CDR3 is 14 residues. V lost 5 bases and J lost 6; bases outside the gene matches: 5. The CDR3 nucleotides read TGTGCCAGCAGCCCCGGGACAGGAGATGAAAAACTGTTTTTT. This gives the protein CASSPGTGDEKLFF. Complete variable domain (other parts from reference TRBV7-9 and TRBJ1-4): DTGVSQNPRHKITKRGQNVTFRCDPISEHNRLYWYRQTLGQGPEFLTYFQNEAQLEKSRLLSDRFSAERPKGSFSTLEIQRTEQGDSAMYLCASSPGTGDEKLFFGSGTQLSVL.

A remark on this clone: The CDR3 does not close with the conserved phenylalanine or tryptophan, likely indicating a read error. The chain combines TRBV6-4 with TRBJ2-7, with a possible D match to TRBD1 (7 bases). V was pared by 2 bases and J by 2 bases, with 16 bases between. Germline V gives CDR1 MRHNA, CDR2 SNTAGT. This CDR3 spans 16 amino acids. This CDR3 is CASSDHGGTATYEQYC. The CDR3 DNA reads as TGTGCCAGCAGTGACCATGGAGGGACAGCTACCTACGAGCAGTACTGC.

The V call is TRBV4-2, the J call TRBJ2-1; 8 bases align to TRBD1. J was trimmed by 8 bases and V by 0 bases; bases with no gene match: 3. Germline-derived CDR1 and CDR2 are LGHNA and YNFKEQ. CDR3 length equals 14 residues. Written as DNA, the CDR3 is TGTGCCAGCAGCCAAGATACGACAGGGGATGAGCAGTTCTTC. Translated, it gives CASSQDTTGDEQFF.

This clone turned up a few times. The chain combines TRBV5-1 with TRBJ1-1; D unclear. The germline V and J ends were trimmed by 0 bases and 0 bases, with 12 bases remaining between them. CDR1 and CDR2 (germline): SGHRS, YFSETQ. CDR3 size: 16 residues. This chain's CDR3 is CASSLGGEFMNTEAFF. The CDR3, as DNA: TGCGCCAGCAGCTTGGGAGGTGAATTTATGAACACTGAAGCTTTCTTT.

V and J are TRBV18 and TRBJ1-5; D is perhaps TRBD1 (6 bases). The CDR3 totals 14 residues. Germline V gene sequence: CDR1 KGHSH, CDR2 LQKENI. Trimming stripped 4 bases from V and 4 bases from J, with 11 bases between. The chain's CDR3 is CASSQGQLNQPQHF. In DNA form, the CDR3 reads TGTGCCAGCTCACAGGGACAACTTAATCAGCCCCAGCATTTT. Together with reference TRBV18 and TRBJ1-5, the CDR3 gives the full variable domain: NAGVMQNPRHLVRRRGQEARLRCSPMKGHSHVYWYRQLPEEGLKFMVYLQKENIIDESGMPKERFSAEFPKEGPSILRIQQVVRGDSAAYFCASSQGQLNQPQHFGDGTRLSIL.

On this clone: This specimen includes other DNA sequences encoding the same CDR3. The V gene is TRBV4-1, the J gene TRBJ2-7; D uncertain. Looked up from germline, CDR1 is MGHRA and CDR2 is YSYEKL. Trimming shortened V by 1 base and J by 1 base, and 8 bases separated the two germline ends. The CDR3 contains 14 residues. In nucleotides, the CDR3 is TGCGCCAGCAGCCAAGGAACAGTTTCCTACGAGCAGTACTTC. Encoded protein: CASSQGTVSYEQYF.

The V gene is TRBV18, the J gene TRBJ1-1; 7 bases are a match to TRBD1. The V gene end was trimmed by 5 bases and the J gene end by 0 bases; junction bases not matched to a gene: 12. Germline-derived CDR1 and CDR2 are KGHSH and LQKENI. This CDR3 spans 17 amino acids. The CDR3 here is CASSGGDRAHMNTEAFF. CDR3 sequence (DNA): TGTGCCAGCTCAGGGGGAGACAGGGCCCACATGAACACTGAAGCTTTCTTT. The full variable domain, rest sourced from reference TRBV18 and TRBJ1-1, is NAGVMQNPRHLVRRRGQEARLRCSPMKGHSHVYWYRQLPEEGLKFMVYLQKENIIDESGMPKERFSAEFPKEGPSILRIQQVVRGDSAAYFCASSGGDRAHMNTEAFFGQGTRLTVV.

The table lists this clone with a count of one. The rearrangement links TRBV2 to TRBJ1-2; possible D gene TRBD1, 6 bases. The V end was cut by 7 bases, the J end by 7 bases, with 13 bases between. The CDR3 sequence is 12 residues long. Germline CDR1 reads SNHLY; CDR2 reads FYNNEI. CDR3 bases: TGTGCCAGCAACGCAGGGGCATCTGGCTACACCTTC. It encodes CASNAGASGYTF.

This clone was seen only once. This chain joins TRBV7-6 and TRBJ2-5; 7 bases line up with TRBD2. V was clipped by 1 base and J by 2 bases; unmatched bases: 4. The CDR3 has 15 residues. Looked up from germline, CDR1 is SGHVS and CDR2 is FNYEAQ. The CDR3 is CASSLVGGYQETQYF. Here the CDR3 DNA reads TGTGCCAGCAGCTTAGTCGGGGGGTATCAAGAGACCCAGTACTTC.

The CDR3 sequence is CASSGRGQPQHF. DNA for the CDR3: TGTGCCAGCAGTGGTCGGGGACAGCCCCAGCATTTT. The rearrangement joins TRBV6-5 to TRBJ1-5, with D hard to call. V lost 5 bases, J lost 7 bases, and 9 bases lay in between. Germline V CDR1 and CDR2: MNHEY, SVGAGI. CDR3 length: 12 residues.

V gene TRBV6-1 combines with J gene TRBJ2-5; tentative D call: TRBD1 (6 bases). V lost 4 bases and J 1 base, leaving 7 bases between the germline ends. Germline CDR1 is MNHNS and CDR2 is SASEGT. The CDR3 runs to 13 residues. CDR3 amino acids: CASSADSQETQYF. The CDR3, as DNA: TGTGCCAGCAGTGCGGACAGCCAAGAGACCCAGTACTTC.

This clone was counted only a few times. This chain connects TRBV6-6 to TRBJ1-2; 9 bases are shared with TRBD1. Germline CDR1 MNHNY, CDR2 SVGAGI (reference sequence). CDR3 size: 13 residues. V was clipped by 4 bases and J by 7 bases; unmatched bases: 4. CDR3 coding DNA: TGTGCCAGCAGTTCCGGGACAGGGACTGGCTACACCTTC. Translating it yields CASSSGTGTGYTF.

The genes are TRBV5-1 and TRBJ1-1; the D gene is possibly TRBD1 (5 bases). From germline, CDR1 is SGHRS and CDR2 YFSETQ. The CDR3 is 15 amino acids. V lost 2 bases, J lost 5 bases, and 16 bases lay in between. CDR3 residues: CASSFRVMGVTEAFF. The CDR3 bases are TGCGCCAGCAGCTTCAGGGTGATGGGTGTAACTGAAGCTTTCTTT.

This clone was recorded a few times. J is TRBJ1-4 and V is TRBV6-5, with D tentatively TRBD1 (6 bases). The CDR3 has 14 amino acids. Germline V gives CDR1 MNHEY, CDR2 SVGAGI. V shed 6 bases and J shed 5 bases, with 13 bases lying between them. The CDR3: CASRGGGRNEKLFF. Here the CDR3 DNA reads TGTGCCAGCAGGGGCGGGGGGCGCAATGAAAAACTGTTTTTT.

J is TRBJ1-1 and V is TRBV11-2; 7 bases map to TRBD1. CDR1 SGHAT and CDR2 FQNNGV come from the germline V gene. Losses at the gene ends were 3 bases for V and 1 base for J; bases not matched to a gene: 2. This CDR3 is 14 amino acids long. The CDR3 bases are TGTGCCAGCAGCTTTTCAGGGGGGAACACTGAAGCTTTCTTT. Its translation: CASSFSGGNTEAFF.

This rearrangement joins TRBV6-5 to TRBJ2-3, with TRBD1 matching 8 bases. V was pared by 9 bases and J by 9 bases, with 5 bases of the junction left unmatched. CDR1 is MNHEY, CDR2 SVGAGI, per germline. The CDR3 extends over 11 amino acids. CDR3 loop: CASNQGATQYF. CDR3 DNA: TGTGCCAGTAACCAGGGGGCGACGCAGTATTTT.

This chain joins TRBV7-6 and TRBJ2-1; the D gene is possibly TRBD2 (5 bases). Trimming took 5 bases from V and 9 from J, leaving 23 bases between them. Germline V lookup: CDR1 SGHVS, CDR2 FNYEAQ. CDR3 size: 16 residues. CDR3 nucleotides: TGTGCCAGCAGCCCCCAACTAGGAAGGGCGTCAAGTGAGCAGTTCTTC. Its protein product is CASSPQLGRASSEQFF.

J is TRBJ2-2 and V is TRBV11-2; a possible D gene is TRBD2 (6 bases). Germline values: CDR1 SGHAT, CDR2 FQNNGV. This CDR3 is 19 amino acids long. V shed 1 base and J shed 0 bases, with 18 bases lying between them. The chain's CDR3 is CASSLVGGAPFANTGELFF. DNA of the CDR3: TGTGCCAGCAGCTTAGTGGGGGGAGCCCCTTTCGCGAACACCGGGGAGCTGTTTTTT.

The chain links TRBV6-5 to TRBJ2-5; 12 nucleotides match TRBD2. This CDR3 has 15 residues. CDR1 and CDR2 from the germline V gene are MNHEY and SVGAGI. Trimming took 9 bases from V and 5 from J; bases not matched to a gene: 10. The CDR3 DNA is TGTGCCAGTACTCTAGCGGGGGGGCTTTATGAGACCCAGTACTTC. Translating gives CASTLAGGLYETQYF.

The chain links TRBV5-1 to TRBJ2-7; the match to TRBD1 covers 10 bases. V shed 4 bases and J 4 bases; nucleotides not matched to a gene: 11. This CDR3 spans 16 amino acids. Looked up from germline, CDR1 is SGHRS and CDR2 is YFSETQ. CDR3 amino acids: CASSQKFRQGAYEQYF. CDR3 sequence (DNA): TGCGCCAGCAGCCAGAAATTTAGACAGGGGGCATACGAGCAGTACTTC.

In its sample, this clone was seen once. The chain recombines TRBV4-3 with TRBJ1-1; no reliable D call. This CDR3 region has 15 residues. V was clipped by 0 bases and J by 1 base, with 9 bases between them. Germline lookup yields CDR1 LGHNA and CDR2 YSLEER. The CDR3 coding sequence is TGCGCCAGCAGCCAAGATACCAGTTCGAACACTGAAGCTTTCTTT. This codes for CASSQDTSSNTEAFF.

The chain joins TRBV30 to TRBJ2-1; maybe TRBD1 (6 bases). The CDR3 spans 14 residues. The V gene's germline CDR1 is GTSNPN and CDR2 SVGIG (reference sequence). Trimming took off 0 bases at V and 4 bases at J, with 10 bases between the two ends. CDR3 protein: CAWSVGGQYNEQFF. The CDR3 DNA sequence: TGTGCCTGGAGTGTAGGCGGACAGTACAATGAGCAGTTCTTC.